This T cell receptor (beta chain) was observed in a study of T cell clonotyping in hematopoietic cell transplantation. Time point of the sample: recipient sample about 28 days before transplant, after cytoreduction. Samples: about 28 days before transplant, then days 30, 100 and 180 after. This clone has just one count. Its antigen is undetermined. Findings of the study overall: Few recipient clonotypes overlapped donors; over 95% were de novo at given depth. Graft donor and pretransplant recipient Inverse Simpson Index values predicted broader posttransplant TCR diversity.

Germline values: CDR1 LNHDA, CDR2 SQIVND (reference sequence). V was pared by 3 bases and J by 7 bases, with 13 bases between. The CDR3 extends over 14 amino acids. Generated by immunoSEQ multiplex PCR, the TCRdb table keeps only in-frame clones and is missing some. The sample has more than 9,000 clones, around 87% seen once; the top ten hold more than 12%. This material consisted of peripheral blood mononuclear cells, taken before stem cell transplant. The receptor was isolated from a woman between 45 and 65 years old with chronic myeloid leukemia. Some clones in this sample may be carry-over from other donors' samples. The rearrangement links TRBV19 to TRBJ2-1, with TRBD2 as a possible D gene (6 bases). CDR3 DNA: TGTGCCAGTAGTATTCCTAGCGACCAAAATGAGCAGTTCTTC. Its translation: CASSIPSDQNEQFF.